Listed below are T cell receptor beta chains from one sample, sequenced in a study of beta chain features in type 1 diabetes. Clones were sequenced by immunoSEQ multiplex PCR, and TCRdb holds only the in-frame ones, with some missing. The sample consists of approximately 470,000 clones, around 28% of them appearing once. The sample was naive CD4+ T cells from blood. All receptors derive from a man in his late teens or twenties in good health. CDR3s include the opening cysteine and the closing phenylalanine or tryptophan. The D gene is left open where the match is weak. Where a row states a size, it is once, few, many or the class of an expanded clone; other rows omit it.

16,TRBV6-6,.,TRBJ2-5,TRBD1,CASRAPGQGARETQYF,TGTGCCAGCAGGGCTCCGGGACAGGGGGCGCGGGAGACCCAGTACTTC
13,TRBV4-3,.,TRBJ2-7,.,CASSQEPGREQYF,TGCGCCAGCAGCCAAGAACCAGGGCGAGAGCAGTACTTC
15,TRBV2,.,TRBJ1-2,.,CASSDNAVSGYGYTF,TGTGCCAGCAGTGATAATGCGGTCTCTGGCTATGGCTACACCTTC
17,TRBV9,few,TRBJ2-2,TRBD2,CASSVQRLAGIPGELFF,TGTGCCAGCAGCGTCCAGCGACTAGCGGGAATCCCCGGGGAGCTGTTTTTT
12,TRBV28,.,TRBJ1-5,.,CASSSPNQPQHF,TGTGCCAGCAGTTCCCCGAATCAGCCCCAGCATTTT
13,TRBV28,.,TRBJ2-7,TRBD1,CASSLGQGLKQYF,TGTGCCAGCAGTCTTGGACAGGGCCTGAAGCAGTACTTC
14,TRBV13,.,TRBJ2-7,TRBD2,CASSFLAAEYEQYF,TGTGCCAGCAGCTTCCTAGCGGCAGAATACGAGCAGTACTTC
19,TRBV12-5,few,TRBJ2-3,.,CASGFDEGRRLGWTDTQYF,TGTGCTAGTGGTTTCGACGAGGGGAGACGATTAGGTTGGACAGATACGCAGTATTTT
14,TRBV9,.,TRBJ2-1,.,CASSQASFYNEQFF,TGTGCCAGCAGCCAAGCATCTTTCTACAATGAGCAGTTCTTC
14,TRBV29-1,few,TRBJ2-3,.,CSATDLPGADTQYF,TGCAGCGCCACGGACCTCCCGGGAGCAGATACGCAGTATTTT
15,TRBV9,.,TRBJ1-2,TRBD1,CASSVLGQGRYGYTF,TGTGCCAGCAGCGTCCTGGGACAGGGACGCTATGGCTACACCTTC
15,TRBV4-1,few,TRBJ2-3,TRBD1,CASSQGGQGWDTQYF,TGCGCCAGCAGCCAGGGCGGACAGGGTTGGGATACGCAGTATTTT
14,TRBV29-1,.,TRBJ2-7,.,CSVEDRPGIREQYF,TGCAGCGTTGAAGATCGACCAGGGATACGGGAGCAGTACTTC
13,TRBV6-6,few,TRBJ2-1,.,CASSYRVRNEQFF,TGTGCCAGCAGTTATAGGGTTAGGAATGAGCAGTTCTTC
15,TRBV9,.,TRBJ2-7,TRBD2,CASSPSTSGHAEQYF,TGTGCCAGCAGCCCCTCGACTAGCGGCCATGCCGAGCAGTACTTC
13,TRBV30,.,TRBJ2-2,.,CAWSDKNTGELFF,TGTGCCTGGAGCGACAAGAACACCGGGGAGCTGTTTTTT
17,TRBV7-2,.,TRBJ2-2,.,CASSLGDYSQVAGELFF,TGTGCCAGCAGCTTAGGCGATTATTCCCAAGTGGCCGGGGAGCTGTTTTTT
15,TRBV9,.,TRBJ2-1,TRBD2,CASSVSSGSYNEQFF,TGTGCCAGCAGCGTTTCAAGCGGGAGTTACAATGAGCAGTTCTTC
14,TRBV7-2,.,TRBJ2-7,TRBD2,CASSLTSGTPEQYF,TGTGCCAGCAGCTTAACTAGCGGGACCCCCGAGCAGTACTTC
15,TRBV7-2,.,TRBJ2-4,TRBD1,CASSLDRTAKNIQYF,TGTGCCAGCAGCTTGGACAGGACAGCCAAAAACATTCAGTACTTC
14,TRBV6-5,once,TRBJ2-3,.,CASSYRASTDTQYF,TGTGCCAGCAGTTACAGGGCTAGCACAGATACGCAGTATTTT
17,TRBV7-9,.,TRBJ2-7,TRBD2,CASSLAVASGSSYEQYF,TGTGCCAGCAGCTTAGCGGTTGCTAGCGGGTCCTCCTACGAGCAGTACTTC
14,TRBV29-1,.,TRBJ2-1,.,CSVEVWDLNNEQFF,TGCAGCGTTGAAGTTTGGGACTTGAACAATGAGCAGTTCTTC
16,TRBV15,.,TRBJ2-3,.,CATSRDIQGLADTQYF,TGTGCCACCAGCAGAGATATTCAGGGACTTGCAGATACGCAGTATTTT